This TCR beta chain was observed in a study of regulatory and conventional T cells in RAG deficiency. Clones were read by immunoSEQ multiplex PCR, and TCRdb kept only the in-frame ones, dropping some. The sample shows about 46,000 clones, 80% to 90% of them seen only once. Conventional CD4+ T cells were sorted from blood as CD25-low CD127-high cells. Study-level results: Control T-cell subsets had markedly higher Shannon entropy and lower Simpson indices than RAG-deficient patients. Patient subsets had shorter CDR3s; Omenn Treg-Tconv overlap exceeded 85%. Treg unique TCR beta sequences were about 100-fold fewer in Omenn syndrome and CID/AS patients than controls.

The CDR3 length is 17 residues. Details on this clone: Its antigen is still unknown.

The same data also went into a second study, on regulatory T cells. That publication notes: The PCR used 52 TRBV and 13 TRBJ primers. Patient repertoires had restricted TRB V-J pairs and skewed V and J usage, most in Tregs.

The chain uses TRBV1 and TRBJ2-2; whether TRBD2, the table's D call, matches the DNA was not checked. TRBV1 is classified as a pseudogene. This TCR was sampled from a human donor in good health. The sample comprised CD4+ effector T cells sorted from blood. CDR3 residues: CTSSPSGLAVNTGELFF. The CDR3 DNA is TGCACCAGCAGCCCATCCGGACTAGCGGTAAACACCGGGGAGCTGTTTTTT.